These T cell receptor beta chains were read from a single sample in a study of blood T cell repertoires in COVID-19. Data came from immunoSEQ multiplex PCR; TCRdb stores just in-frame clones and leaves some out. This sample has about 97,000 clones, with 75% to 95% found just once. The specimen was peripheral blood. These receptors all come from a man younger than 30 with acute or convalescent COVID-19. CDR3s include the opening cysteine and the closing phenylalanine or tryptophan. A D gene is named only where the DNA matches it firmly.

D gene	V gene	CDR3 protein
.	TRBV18	CASSPWGQNTEAFF
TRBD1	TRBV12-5	CASGRTGGTEAFF
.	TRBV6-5	CASSYSRTVTNEKLFF
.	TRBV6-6	CASSRFESPLHF
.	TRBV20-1	CSASRDKVNEQFF
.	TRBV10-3	CAISELGDTEAFF
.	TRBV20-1	CSASRQSNYGYTF
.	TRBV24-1	CATSDSNPGLLYGYTF
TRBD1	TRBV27	CASSLGQGGRSPLHF
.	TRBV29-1	CSVYVSQEPKETQYF
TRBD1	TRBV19	CASSPTGGAYNEQFF
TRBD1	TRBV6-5	CASSYGQGVDYGYTF
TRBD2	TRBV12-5	CASGLHSGGVPGELFF
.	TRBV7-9	CASSLVVFPGNEQFF
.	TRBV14	CASSESGTTNYGYTF
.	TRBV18	CASSPPGGDGEQFF
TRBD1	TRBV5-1	CASSWGQGYTDTQYF
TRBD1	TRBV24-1	CATSDPGTVQETQYF
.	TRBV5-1	CASSVGQDNNEQFF
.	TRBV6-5	CASRRREGVSGTQYF
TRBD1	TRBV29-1	CSVAGDRGEYEQYF
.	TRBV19	CASSAFGGQAEAFF
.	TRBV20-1	CSAPGNTEAFF
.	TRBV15	CATSRDEGSLDYNEQFF
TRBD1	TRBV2	CASKLTTQGMIVYGYTF
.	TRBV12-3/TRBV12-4	CASGLSTDTQYF
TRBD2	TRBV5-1	CASSLGHGLADTGELFF
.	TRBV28	CATVGPLLTEAFF
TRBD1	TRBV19	CASSRQGNQPQHF
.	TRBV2	CASRLNYEQYF
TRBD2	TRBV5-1	CASSSGGGSTDTQYF
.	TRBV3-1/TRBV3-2	CASSPEIQIWATQYF
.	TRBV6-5	CASSPTPSVNSPLHF
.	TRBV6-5	CASSYSGVGELFF
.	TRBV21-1	CASSKAPAGGGKNIQYF
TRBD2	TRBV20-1	CSASFGVFQRGAYNEQFF